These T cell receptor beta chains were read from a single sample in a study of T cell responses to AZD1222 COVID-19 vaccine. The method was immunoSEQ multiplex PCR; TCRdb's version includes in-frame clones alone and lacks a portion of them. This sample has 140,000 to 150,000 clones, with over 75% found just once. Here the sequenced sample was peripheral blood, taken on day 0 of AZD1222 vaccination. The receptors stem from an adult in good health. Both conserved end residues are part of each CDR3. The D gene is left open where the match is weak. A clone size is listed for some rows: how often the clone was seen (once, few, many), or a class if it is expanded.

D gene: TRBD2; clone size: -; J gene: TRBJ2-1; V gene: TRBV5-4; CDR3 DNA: TGTGCCAGCAGCTTGTCACTAGCGAACTACAATGAGCAGTTCTTC; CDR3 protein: CASSLSLANYNEQFF
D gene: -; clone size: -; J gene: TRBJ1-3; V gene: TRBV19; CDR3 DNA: TGTGCCAGTAGTATAACAGCGACACCTAGCTCTGGAAACACCATATATTTT; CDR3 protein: CASSITATPSSGNTIYF
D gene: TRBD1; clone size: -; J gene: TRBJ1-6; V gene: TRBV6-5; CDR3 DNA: TGTGCCAGCACCAAGGGTTTAACAGGGGGTTCACCCCTCCACTTT; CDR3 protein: CASTKGLTGGSPLHF
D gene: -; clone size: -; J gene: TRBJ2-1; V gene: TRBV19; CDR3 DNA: TGTGCCAGTAGTATTCCCGGGATGTACAATGAGCAGTTCTTC; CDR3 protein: CASSIPGMYNEQFF
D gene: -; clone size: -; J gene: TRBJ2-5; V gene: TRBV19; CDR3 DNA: TGTGCCAGTAGTATAGTAGGAGGGGAAGAGACCCAGTACTTC; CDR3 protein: CASSIVGGEETQYF
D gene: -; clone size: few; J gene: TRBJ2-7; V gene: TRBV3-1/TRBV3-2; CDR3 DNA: TGTGCCAGCAGCCTGGGGCGCTCCTACGAGCAGTACTTC; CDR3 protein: CASSLGRSYEQYF
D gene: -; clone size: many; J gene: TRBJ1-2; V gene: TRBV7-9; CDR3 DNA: TGTGCCAGCAGATCCGGACAAGGAGGCTATGGCTACACCTTC; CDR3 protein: CASRSGQGGYGYTF
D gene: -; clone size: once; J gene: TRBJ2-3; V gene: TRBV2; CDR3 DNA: TGTGCCAGCACGCCTGACACTAGCACAGATACGCAGTATTTT; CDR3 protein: CASTPDTSTDTQYF
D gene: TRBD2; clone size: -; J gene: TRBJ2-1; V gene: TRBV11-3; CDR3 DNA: TGTGCCAGCAGCTTCGGGGGACTAGCGGACTACAATGAGCAGTTCTTC; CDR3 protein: CASSFGGLADYNEQFF
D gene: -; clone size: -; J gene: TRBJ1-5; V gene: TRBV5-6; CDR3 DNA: TGTGCCAGCAGCCCCGGCGGGGGGCGGTTGAGCAATCAGCCCCAGCATTTT; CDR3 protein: CASSPGGGRLSNQPQHF
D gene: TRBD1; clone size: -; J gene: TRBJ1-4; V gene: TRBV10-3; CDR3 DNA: TGTGCCATCAGTGAGTCGGGGACAGTTAATGAAAAACTGTTTTTT; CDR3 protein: CAISESGTVNEKLFF
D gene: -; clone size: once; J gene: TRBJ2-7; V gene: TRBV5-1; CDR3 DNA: TGCGCCAGCAGCTTGGTGGCAGGGGCCTACGAGCAGTACTTC; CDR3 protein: CASSLVAGAYEQYF
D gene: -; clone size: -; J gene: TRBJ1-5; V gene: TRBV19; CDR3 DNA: TGTGCCAGTAACCTTTGGGATAGCAATCAGCCCCAGCATTTT; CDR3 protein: CASNLWDSNQPQHF
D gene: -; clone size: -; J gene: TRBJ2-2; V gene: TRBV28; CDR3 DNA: TGTGCCAGCACAAGAACGGGACACAGGAAGGCCGGGGAGCTGTTTTTT; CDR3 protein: CASTRTGHRKAGELFF